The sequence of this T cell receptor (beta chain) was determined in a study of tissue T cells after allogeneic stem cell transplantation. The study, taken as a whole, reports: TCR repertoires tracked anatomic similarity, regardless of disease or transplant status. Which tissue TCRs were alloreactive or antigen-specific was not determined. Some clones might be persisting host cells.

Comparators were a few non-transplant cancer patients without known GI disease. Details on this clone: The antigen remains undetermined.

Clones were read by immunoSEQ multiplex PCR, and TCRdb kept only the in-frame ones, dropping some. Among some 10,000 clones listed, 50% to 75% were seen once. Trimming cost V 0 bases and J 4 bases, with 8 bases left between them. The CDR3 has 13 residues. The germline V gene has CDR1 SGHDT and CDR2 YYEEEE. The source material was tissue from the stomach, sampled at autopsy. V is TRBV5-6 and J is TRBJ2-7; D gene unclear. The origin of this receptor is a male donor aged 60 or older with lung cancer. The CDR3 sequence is CASSLVGLYEQYF. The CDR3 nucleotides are TGTGCCAGCAGCTTGGTAGGGTTATACGAGCAGTACTTC.